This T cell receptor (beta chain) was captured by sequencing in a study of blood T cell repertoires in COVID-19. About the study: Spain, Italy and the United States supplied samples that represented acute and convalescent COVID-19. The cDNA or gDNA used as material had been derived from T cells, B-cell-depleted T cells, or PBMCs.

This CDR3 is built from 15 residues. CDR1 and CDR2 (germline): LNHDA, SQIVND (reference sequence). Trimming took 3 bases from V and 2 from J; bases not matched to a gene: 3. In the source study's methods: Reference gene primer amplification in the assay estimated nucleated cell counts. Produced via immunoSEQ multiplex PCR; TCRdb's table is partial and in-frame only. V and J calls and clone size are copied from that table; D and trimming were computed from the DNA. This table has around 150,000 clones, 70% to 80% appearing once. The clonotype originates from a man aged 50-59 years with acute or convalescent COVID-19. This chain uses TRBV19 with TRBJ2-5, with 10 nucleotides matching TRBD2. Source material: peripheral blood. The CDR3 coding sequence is TGTGCCAGTAGTATGTCTAGCGGGGGACAAGAGACCCAGTACTTC. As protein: CASSMSSGGQETQYF.